This T cell receptor beta chain is drawn from a study of regulatory T cells in long-lasting Graves disease. Turning to the study itself: For a period under 3 months, newly diagnosed Graves' patients had taken antithyroid drugs.

Germline V lookup: CDR1 SGHTA, CDR2 FQGNSA. The CDR3 runs to 14 residues. V lost 2 bases to trimming and J lost 2 bases, with 10 bases between them. Broader study findings: With persistent disease, TRBV28, TRBJ1-2 and TRBJ2-5 were the favored segments.

According to the study, TCR beta libraries were built with iRepertoire HTBI primers and CDR3-region Arm-PCR. TCRdb recomputed calls from the multiplex PCR reads with MiXCR, one row per CDR3 protein. The table lists 200,000 to 250,000 distinct CDR3 sequences, 15% to 20% of them singletons. This clonotype was observed at least ten times. Its antigen is undetermined. The time point: newly diagnosed GD, antithyroid drugs for less than 3 months. Researchers made the TCR library from RNA that was extracted from PBMCs. The J gene is TRBJ2-7, the V gene TRBV7-2, with D possibly called TRBD1 or TRBD2 (5 bases each). The sequence was obtained from a female donor with Graves disease. Specimen: peripheral blood mononuclear cells (PBMCs), collected at new diagnosis, from a patient treated with antithyroid drugs. The CDR3 sequence is CASSLNGDAYEQYF. CDR3 in DNA: TGTGCCAGCAGCTTAAACGGGGACGCCTACGAGCAGTACTTC.